These 12 T cell receptor beta chains were all obtained from the same sample, sequenced in a study of OX40 agonist ivuxolimab in advanced cancers. Method: immunoSEQ multiplex PCR; TCRdb's copy keeps in-frame clones and lacks some. Of some 40,000 clones listed, 70% to 90% were seen once; the top ten hold 35% to 40%. Source: CD4+ or CD8+ T cells sorted from blood, taken in a trial of the OX40 agonist ivuxolimab. The receptors stem from an adult with an advanced solid tumor such as melanoma, head and neck, liver or kidney cancer.

The chain employs TRBV19 and TRBJ2-5; D is perhaps TRBD1 (5 bases). CDR3 size: 13 residues. Germline values: CDR1 LNHDA, CDR2 SQIVND (reference sequence). V was clipped by 9 bases and J by 1 base, with 12 bases between them. CDR3 in amino acids: CASSTVIQETQYF. CDR3 bases: TGTGCCAGCTCGACAGTGATCCAAGAGACCCAGTACTTC.

This clone has only a few counts. The rearrangement uses TRBV7-3 and TRBJ2-1, with D unclear. The V end was cut by 5 bases, the J end by 6 bases, with 11 bases between. The V gene's germline CDR1 is SGHTA and CDR2 FQGTGA. The CDR3 is 13 amino acids. The CDR3 coding sequence is TGTGCCAGCAGCGCCCAAAGCGCCAATGAGCAGTTCTTC. Translated, it gives CASSAQSANEQFF.

This chain joins TRBV23-1 and TRBJ1-1, with 7 bases identical to TRBD1. TRBV23-1 qualifies as an ORF whose function is uncertain. The CDR3 runs 16 residues. With 6 bases clipped from V and 4 bases from J, the junction kept 14 bases outside the gene matches. CDR3 nucleotides: TGCGCCAGCAGCCGAAGTGACAGGGACTTTATCACTGAAGCTTTCTTT. This codes for CASSRSDRDFITEAFF.

The rearrangement joins TRBV7-6 to TRBJ2-7; D gene unclear. Deletions cut 1 base from V and 4 bases from J, with 11 bases between. From germline, CDR1 is SGHVS and CDR2 FNYEAQ. The CDR3 loop spans 14 amino acids. In DNA form, the CDR3 reads TGTGCCAGCAGCTTAGATTCGTCCGTTTACGAGCAGTACTTC. Residues: CASSLDSSVYEQYF.

The chain joins TRBV28 to TRBJ1-2, with 9 bases that match TRBD1. V dropped 3 bases and J dropped 4; count of bases not matched to a gene: 3. The CDR3 covers 14 residues. Germline V gives CDR1 MDHEN, CDR2 SYDVKM. The CDR3 reads CASSFWGQGYGYTF. The CDR3, as DNA: TGTGCCAGCAGTTTTTGGGGACAGGGCTATGGCTACACCTTC.

The rearrangement uses TRBV15 and TRBJ2-2, with D maybe TRBD1 (8 bases). V was cut by 1 base and J by 4 bases, with 13 bases left in between. Per germline, CDR1 LNHNV and CDR2 YYDKDF (reference sequence). CDR3 length: 16 residues. CDR3 sequence reads: CATSRGTGRVTGELFF. The CDR3 DNA reads TGTGCCACCAGCAGAGGGACAGGGAGGGTCACCGGGGAGCTGTTTTTT.

The chain uses TRBV6-1 and TRBJ2-4, with TRBD1 identical over 8 bases. From germline, CDR1 is MNHNS and CDR2 SASEGT. J was trimmed by 11 bases and V by 7 bases; bases with no gene match: 7. The CDR3 runs to 12 residues. The CDR3 region has the DNA TGTGCCAGCAAGACAGGGGTGGGAGTTCAGTACTTC. Its translation is CASKTGVGVQYF.

In this sample, this clone turned up a few times. The V and J genes are TRBV11-2 and TRBJ2-7, with D perhaps TRBD1 or TRBD2 (5 bases each). This CDR3 has 15 residues. The germline V gene has CDR1 SGHAT and CDR2 FQNNGV. Trimming removed 5 bases from V and 1 base from J, with 15 bases in between. The CDR3 is CASSDFSGSSYEQYF. CDR3 DNA sequence: TGTGCCAGCAGCGATTTCTCAGGGAGTTCCTACGAGCAGTACTTC.

The chain combines TRBV13 with TRBJ2-4, with 8 bases lining up with TRBD1. The CDR3 runs to 15 residues. The germline V gene has CDR1 PRHDT and CDR2 FYEKMQ (reference sequence). With V trimmed by 6 bases and J by 7 bases, 11 bases remained unmatched. The CDR3 nucleotides read TGTGCCAGCAGTTTAAGCAGGGGGCTTCTGAACATTCAGTACTTC. This gives the protein CASSLSRGLLNIQYF.

This rearrangement joins TRBV9 to TRBJ2-2, with D uncertain. Germline V gene lookup returns CDR1 SGDLS and CDR2 YYNGEE. The ends were cut back, 0 bases at V and 6 bases at J, with 15 bases in the middle. The CDR3 has 16 amino acids. CDR3 sequence reads: CASSVDPLVPSGELFF. The CDR3 nucleotides read TGTGCCAGCAGCGTAGACCCTTTAGTCCCGTCCGGGGAGCTGTTTTTT.

This chain connects TRBV9 to TRBJ1-1; 7 positions agree with TRBD1. With 3 bases clipped from V and 6 bases from J, the junction kept 8 bases outside the gene matches. From germline, CDR1 is SGDLS and CDR2 YYNGEE. The CDR3 length is 14 residues. CDR3 region: CASSAADRVSEAFF. CDR3 DNA: TGTGCCAGCAGCGCAGCCGACAGGGTCTCTGAAGCTTTCTTT.

The J gene is TRBJ2-5, the V gene TRBV18, with 7 bases matching TRBD2. Germline V gene data show CDR1 as KGHSH and CDR2 as LQKENI. V lost 6 bases to trimming and J lost 2 bases; unmatched junction nucleotides: 9. The CDR3 is 15 residues long. The CDR3 here is CASSPSLAEQETQYF. The CDR3 bases are TGTGCCAGCTCTCCCTCTCTAGCGGAACAAGAGACCCAGTACTTC. Full variable domain (rest looked up from reference TRBV18 and TRBJ2-5): NAGVMQNPRHLVRRRGQEARLRCSPMKGHSHVYWYRQLPEEGLKFMVYLQKENIIDESGMPKERFSAEFPKEGPSILRIQQVVRGDSAAYFCASSPSLAEQETQYFGPGTRLLVL.